These 16 T cell receptor beta chains were sequenced from one sample in a study of beta chain features in type 1 diabetes. Study-level findings and limits: In every one of the four CD4+ subsets, TCRB CDR3s were moderately but significantly shorter in Type 1 diabetes patients.

The antigens for these receptors are not known. Isolated RNA was reverse transcribed in full, so expressed TCRB transcripts were sequenced. Measured with immunoSEQ multiplex PCR; TCRdb has only the in-frame clones, and not every one. The table records roughly 300,000 clones, approximately 9.9% of them present only once. Material: central memory CD4+ T cells from blood. These receptors were collected from a man aged 30-40 years with type 1 diabetes.

This clone has more than one count but fewer than ten. The chain combines TRBV5-4 with TRBJ1-6, with D possibly TRBD1 on 6 matching bases. Germline V CDR1 and CDR2: SGHNT, YYREEE (reference sequence). The CDR3 extends over 14 amino acids. V was cut by 0 bases and J by 7 bases, with 8 bases left in between. This chain's CDR3 is CASSLEGGNSPLHF. For the CDR3, the DNA is TGTGCCAGCAGCTTGGAGGGGGGAAATTCACCCCTCCACTTT.

This clone was found a few times. V usage is TRBV7-2 and J usage is TRBJ1-1, with 10 bases identical to TRBD1. Trimming at V came to 6 bases and at J to 1 base, leaving 14 bases not matched to a gene. In germline, CDR1 is SGHTA, CDR2 FQGNSA. CDR3 size: 18 residues. In DNA form, the CDR3 reads TGTGCCAGCAGTTTTTATGGGACAGGGGCCGGGGGGAACACTGAAGCTTTCTTT. Translation: CASSFYGTGAGGNTEAFF.

The V and J genes are TRBV29-1 and TRBJ2-3; D is ambiguous. V gave up 2 bases and J gave up 0 bases, with 6 bases separating them. The germline CDR1 and CDR2 sequences are SQVTM and ANQGSEA. There are 13 residues in the CDR3. DNA for the CDR3: TGCAGCGTTGAACGTACTAGCACAGATACGCAGTATTTT. It codes for CSVERTSTDTQYF.

V is TRBV7-2 and J is TRBJ1-4; a weak D match, TRBD1 (5 bases). The CDR3 loop spans 15 amino acids. Germline V gene sequence: CDR1 SGHTA, CDR2 FQGNSA. V shed 5 bases and J shed 0 bases, with 10 bases lying between them. CDR3 protein: CASSGHRATNEKLFF. In DNA form, the CDR3 reads TGTGCCAGCAGCGGACACAGAGCAACTAATGAAAAACTGTTTTTT.

Many counts were recorded for this clone. The CDR3 DNA sequence: TGTGCCAGCAGTAGAGATCCCAGGGTACATGGCTACACCTTC. Translated: CASSRDPRVHGYTF. The chain carries TRBV6-6 and TRBJ1-2; D perhaps matches TRBD1 (5 bases). V was cut by 5 bases and J by 6 bases, with 16 bases left in between. CDR1 and CDR2 from the germline V gene are MNHNY and SVGAGI (reference sequence). The CDR3 covers 14 residues.

Only a few counts were recorded for this clone. The chain couples TRBV4-1 to TRBJ2-3; 8 positions agree with TRBD1. This CDR3 has 16 amino acids. J was trimmed by 1 base and V by 0 bases; bases with no gene match: 3. CDR1 and CDR2 (germline): MGHRA, YSYEKL. The CDR3 DNA follows: TGCGCCAGCAGCCAAGACCAGGGGGCGGGCACAGATACGCAGTATTTT. Encoded protein: CASSQDQGAGTDTQYF.

The V call is TRBV5-1, the J call TRBJ2-1; the D is unclear. This CDR3 region has 14 residues. Germline CDR1 and CDR2: SGHRS and YFSETQ. V lost 0 bases and J lost 5, with 9 bases in between. The CDR3 here is CASSLVVSNNEQFF. Here the CDR3 DNA reads TGCGCCAGCAGCTTGGTGGTAAGCAACAATGAGCAGTTCTTC. Full variable domain (remainder filled in from reference TRBV5-1 and TRBJ2-1): KAGVTQTPRYLIKTRGQQVTLSCSPISGHRSVSWYQQTPGQGLQFLFEYFSETQRNKGNFPGRFSGRQFSNSRSEMNVSTLELGDSALYLCASSLVVSNNEQFFGPGTRLTVL.

This clone was seen only a few times. This chain joins TRBV27 and TRBJ2-1; 11 bases are shared with TRBD2. The CDR3 contains 16 residues. Germline CDR1 and CDR2: MNHEY and SMNVEV (reference sequence). The V and J ends lost 6 bases and 5 bases, in that order; junction bases with no gene match: 9. CDR3 bases: TGTGCCAGCAGAAGTCCCGCTAGCGGGGGGAACAATGAGCAGTTCTTC. It encodes CASRSPASGGNNEQFF.

This clone was recorded a few times. This chain links TRBV7-2 with TRBJ2-7, with TRBD1 as a possible D gene (6 bases). V lost 5 bases and J lost 7, with 21 bases in between. Germline V gene sequence: CDR1 SGHTA, CDR2 FQGNSA. The CDR3 contains 15 residues. CDR3 DNA: TGTGCCAGCAGCCCGATGGGGACATCCCCTAAAGAGCAGTACTTC. It yields the protein CASSPMGTSPKEQYF.

J is TRBJ2-3 and V is TRBV7-8; D is ambiguous. The V gene's germline CDR1 is SGHVS and CDR2 FQNEAQ. V was cut by 5 bases and J by 0 bases, with 12 bases left in between. The CDR3 has 15 amino acids. This CDR3 reads CASSRDPVSTDTQYF. CDR3 sequence (DNA): TGTGCCAGCAGCCGTGACCCAGTAAGCACAGATACGCAGTATTTT.

This clone showed up many times. This chain links TRBV7-9 with TRBJ2-1, with D possibly matching TRBD1 (6 bases). V lost 9 bases and J 5 bases, leaving 11 bases between the germline ends. The V gene's germline CDR1 is SEHNR and CDR2 FQNEAQ (reference sequence). This CDR3 contains 12 residues. CDR3 DNA: TGTGCCAGTCAGGGGTATAACAATGAGCAGTTCTTC. Amino acid sequence: CASQGYNNEQFF. Full variable domain (missing parts from reference TRBV7-9 and TRBJ2-1): DTGVSQNPRHKITKRGQNVTFRCDPISEHNRLYWYRQTLGQGPEFLTYFQNEAQLEKSRLLSDRFSAERPKGSFSTLEIQRTEQGDSAMYLCASQGYNNEQFFGPGTRLTVL.

The CDR3 nucleotides are TGCAGCGTATCGACAGGAATTATTGAAGCTTTCTTT. Its protein is CSVSTGIIEAFF. J is TRBJ1-1 and V is TRBV29-1; possibly TRBD1 for D (6 bases). Germline CDR1 reads SQVTM; CDR2 reads ANQGSEA. The CDR3 covers 12 residues. Trimming stripped 6 bases from V and 7 bases from J, with 15 bases between.

A few counts support this clone. The chain links TRBV4-3 to TRBJ1-1; the D is unclear. This CDR3 has 15 residues. From germline, CDR1 is LGHNA and CDR2 YSLEER. Trimming took off 1 base at V and 3 bases at J, with 12 bases between the two ends. The CDR3 region has the DNA TGCGCCAGCAGCCAAGGCCGGATCGGGGACACTGAAGCTTTCTTT. Protein product: CASSQGRIGDTEAFF.

In this sample, this clone turned up a few times. The gene calls are TRBV18 and TRBJ2-7, with D unclear. V gave up 3 bases and J gave up 0 bases, with 6 bases separating them. The V gene's germline CDR1 is KGHSH and CDR2 LQKENI. This CDR3 spans 13 amino acids. CDR3 bases: TGTGCCAGCTCACCGGGGTTCTCCTACGAGCAGTACTTC. Translated, it gives CASSPGFSYEQYF.

This clone occurred a few times. This sample includes further DNA sequences coding for the same CDR3. The chain joins TRBV7-2 to TRBJ2-3; D remains unclear. The CDR3 covers 13 residues. Per germline, CDR1 SGHTA and CDR2 FQGNSA. The V gene lost 1 base and the J gene lost 5 bases, with 7 bases spanning the gap. The CDR3, as DNA: TGTGCCAGCAGCTTAGTGCGCGGAGATACGCAGTATTTT. Translating it yields CASSLVRGDTQYF.

This clone has a handful of counts. This chain links TRBV28 with TRBJ2-7, with TRBD1 matching 9 bases. The CDR3 consists of 13 residues. The germline CDR1 and CDR2 sequences are MDHEN and SYDVKM. The J segment lost 1 base and the V segment lost 8 bases, leaving 3 bases of the junction unmatched. For the CDR3, the DNA is TGTGCCAGCTGGGACAGGGCTTCCTACGAGCAGTACTTC. Encoded protein: CASWDRASYEQYF. The full variable domain, completed using reference TRBV28 and TRBJ2-7, is DVKVTQSSRYLVKRTGEKVFLECVQDMDHENMFWYRQDPGLGLRLIYFSYDVKMKEKGDIPEGYSVSREKKERFSLILESASTNQTSMYLCASWDRASYEQYFGPGTRLTVT.